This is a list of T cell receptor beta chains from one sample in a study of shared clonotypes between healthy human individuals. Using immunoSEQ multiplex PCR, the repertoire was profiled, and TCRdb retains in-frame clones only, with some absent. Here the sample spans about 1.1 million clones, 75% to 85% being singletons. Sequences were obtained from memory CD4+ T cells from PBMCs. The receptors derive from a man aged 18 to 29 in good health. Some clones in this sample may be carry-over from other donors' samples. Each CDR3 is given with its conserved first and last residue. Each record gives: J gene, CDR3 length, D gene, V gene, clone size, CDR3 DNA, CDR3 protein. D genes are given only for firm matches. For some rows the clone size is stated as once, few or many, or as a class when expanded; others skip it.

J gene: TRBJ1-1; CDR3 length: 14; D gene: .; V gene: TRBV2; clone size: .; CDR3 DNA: TGTGCCAGCAGTGAACAGGGCGGGAGCACTGAAGCTTTCTTT; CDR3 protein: CASSEQGGSTEAFF
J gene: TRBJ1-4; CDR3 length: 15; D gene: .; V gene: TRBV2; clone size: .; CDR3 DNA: TGTGCCAGCAGTGACGGGGGCGCGAGTAATGAAAAACTGTTTTTT; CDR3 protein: CASSDGGASNEKLFF
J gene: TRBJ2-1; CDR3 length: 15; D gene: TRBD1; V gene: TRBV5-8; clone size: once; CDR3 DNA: TGTGCCAGCAGCTCGGACGGGACAGTCTACAATGAGCAGTTCTTC; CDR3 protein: CASSSDGTVYNEQFF
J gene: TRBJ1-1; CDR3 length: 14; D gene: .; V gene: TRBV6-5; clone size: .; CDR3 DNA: TGTGCCAGCAGCCACAGGGAGATAGGGACTGAAGCTTTCTTT; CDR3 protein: CASSHREIGTEAFF
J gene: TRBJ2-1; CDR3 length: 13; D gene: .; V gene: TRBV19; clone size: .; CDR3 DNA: TGTGCCAGTAGTTCCCGGGGGTACAATGAGCAGTTCTTC; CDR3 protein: CASSSRGYNEQFF
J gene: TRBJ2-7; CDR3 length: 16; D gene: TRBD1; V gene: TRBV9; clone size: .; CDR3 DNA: TGTGCCAGCAGCGTAGATTCGGGACAGGGTGTTCACGAGCAGTACTTC; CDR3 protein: CASSVDSGQGVHEQYF
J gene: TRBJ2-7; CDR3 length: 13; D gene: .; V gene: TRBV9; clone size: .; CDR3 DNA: TGTGCCAGCAGCGCCCCTGGTTTGGACGAGCAGTACTTC; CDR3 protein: CASSAPGLDEQYF
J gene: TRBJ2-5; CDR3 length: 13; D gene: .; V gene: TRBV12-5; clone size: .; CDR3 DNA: TGTGCTAGTGGTTTGGCGGGGTCCGAGACCCAGTACTTC; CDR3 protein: CASGLAGSETQYF
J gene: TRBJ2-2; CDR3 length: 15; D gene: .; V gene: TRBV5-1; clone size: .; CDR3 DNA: TGCGCCAGCAGCTTTAAGGGGGCGAACACCGGGGAGCTGTTTTTT; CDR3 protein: CASSFKGANTGELFF
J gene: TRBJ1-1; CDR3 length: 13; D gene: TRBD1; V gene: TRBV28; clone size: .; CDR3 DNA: TGTGCCAGCAGTTACAGGGGTTTCACTGAAGCTTTCTTT; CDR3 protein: CASSYRGFTEAFF
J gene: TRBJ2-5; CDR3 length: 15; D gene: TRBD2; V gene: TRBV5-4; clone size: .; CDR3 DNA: TGTGCCAGCAGCTTCTCTCTAGCGGGAAGAGAGACCCAGTACTTC; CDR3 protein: CASSFSLAGRETQYF
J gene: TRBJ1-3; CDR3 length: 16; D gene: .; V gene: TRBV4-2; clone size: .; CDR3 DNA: TGTGCCAGCAGCCAAAACCTACTCTCCTCTGGAAACACCATATATTTT; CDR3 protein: CASSQNLLSSGNTIYF
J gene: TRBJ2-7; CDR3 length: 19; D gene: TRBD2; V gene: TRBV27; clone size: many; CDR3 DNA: TGTGCCACTTCCCCGCCCCGGAGCGGGAGGGCCATATCCTCCTACGAGCAGTACTTC; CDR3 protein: CATSPPRSGRAISSYEQYF
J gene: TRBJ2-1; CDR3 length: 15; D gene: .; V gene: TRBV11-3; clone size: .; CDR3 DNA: TGTGCCAGCAGCTTAGAAGGGCTAGGTTACAATGAGCAGTTCTTC; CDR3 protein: CASSLEGLGYNEQFF
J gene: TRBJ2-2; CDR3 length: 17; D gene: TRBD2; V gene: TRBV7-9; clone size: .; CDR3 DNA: TGTGCCAGCAGCTTGCTTCTAGCGGGAGCGACCACCGGGGAGCTGTTTTTT; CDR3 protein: CASSLLLAGATTGELFF